This TCR beta chain derives from a study of response to subunit inactivated influenza vaccine. TCRdb re-derived calls from the RT-PCR reads in MiXCR, one entry per CDR3 protein. The sample includes approximately 530,000 distinct CDR3 sequences, around 13% of them seen just once. The study, taken as a whole, reports: It was suggested by the authors that few new T cells are recruited by each seasonal influenza vaccination.

J was trimmed by 3 bases and V by 1 base; bases with no gene match: 5. This CDR3 is 16 amino acids long. The germline V gene has CDR1 SGHRS and CDR2 YFSETQ. This clonotype was seen a handful of times. Its antigen is undetermined. The clonotype was recovered from a man aged 45-65 years who received an inactivated influenza vaccine. The sample consisted of PBMCs from blood, taken 35 to 45 days after vaccination. The chain employs TRBV5-1 and TRBJ2-3; 10 positions agree with TRBD2. CDR3 residues: CASSLMASGSTDTQYF. CDR3 sequence (DNA): TGCGCCAGCAGCTTGATGGCTAGCGGGAGTACAGATACGCAGTATTTT. The whole variable domain, filled in from reference TRBV5-1 and TRBJ2-3, reads KAGVTQTPRYLIKTRGQQVTLSCSPISGHRSVSWYQQTPGQGLQFLFEYFSETQRNKGNFPGRFSGRQFSNSRSEMNVSTLELGDSALYLCASSLMASGSTDTQYFGPGTRLTVL.